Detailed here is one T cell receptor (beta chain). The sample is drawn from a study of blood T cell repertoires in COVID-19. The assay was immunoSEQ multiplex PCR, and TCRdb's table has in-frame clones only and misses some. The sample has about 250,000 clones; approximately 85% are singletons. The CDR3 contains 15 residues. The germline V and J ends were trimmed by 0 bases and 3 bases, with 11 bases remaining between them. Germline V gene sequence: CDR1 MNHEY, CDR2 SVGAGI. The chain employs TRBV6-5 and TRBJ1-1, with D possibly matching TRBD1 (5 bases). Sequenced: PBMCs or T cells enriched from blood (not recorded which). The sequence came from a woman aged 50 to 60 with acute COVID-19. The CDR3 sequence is CASSYSRQGYTEAFF. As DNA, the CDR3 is TGTGCCAGCAGTTACTCGAGGCAGGGTTACACTGAAGCTTTCTTT.